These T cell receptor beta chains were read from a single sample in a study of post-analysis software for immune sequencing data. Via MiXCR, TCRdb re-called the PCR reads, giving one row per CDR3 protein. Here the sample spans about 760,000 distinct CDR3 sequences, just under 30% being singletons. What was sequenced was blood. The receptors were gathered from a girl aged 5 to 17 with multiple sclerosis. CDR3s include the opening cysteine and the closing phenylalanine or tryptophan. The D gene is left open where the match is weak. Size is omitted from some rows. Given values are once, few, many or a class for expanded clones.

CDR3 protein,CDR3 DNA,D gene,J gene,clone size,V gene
CSASRREGAYNEQYF,TGCAGTGCTAGCCGTCGAGAGGGGGCCTACAATGAGCAGTACTTC,TRBD1,TRBJ2-7,NA,TRBV20-1
CASSQDSGRWETQYF,TGTGCCAGCAGCCAAGATTCCGGGCGGTGGGAGACCCAGTACTTC,NA,TRBJ2-5,NA,TRBV14
CAIRGPGGSYGQYF,TGTGCCATCAGGGGGCCAGGGGGCTCCTACGGGCAGTACTTC,TRBD1,TRBJ2-7,NA,TRBV10-3
CASRMTATSGYGYTF,TGTGCCAGCAGGATGACAGCCACTAGTGGCTATGGCTACACCTTC,NA,TRBJ1-2,few,TRBV6-4
CASSLSGSGANVLTF,TGCGCCAGCAGCTTGTCGGGCTCTGGGGCCAACGTCCTGACTTTC,NA,TRBJ2-6,many,TRBV5-1
CASRNTGGGDGQFF,TGTGCCAGCAGAAACACAGGGGGCGGGGACGGGCAGTTCTTC,TRBD1,TRBJ2-1,many,TRBV6-4
CSASLAAETLYF,TGCAGTGCTAGTTTAGCGGCGGAGACCCTGTACTTC,NA,TRBJ2-5,NA,TRBV20-1
CSARGGAVYNEQFF,TGCAGTGCTAGGGGGGGGGCTGTCTACAATGAGCAGTTCTTC,NA,TRBJ2-1,NA,TRBV20-1
CASSTGPYEQYF,TGTGCCAGCAGTACAGGGCCTTACGAGCAGTACTTC,NA,TRBJ2-7,many,TRBV6-2/TRBV6-3
CASSVEVGRRNEQFF,TGTGCCAGCAGCGTAGAAGTGGGGCGGAGGAATGAGCAGTTCTTC,NA,TRBJ2-1,NA,TRBV9
CASSSGGPGIGETQYF,TGTGCCAGCTCCAGCGGGGGGCCTGGGATCGGGGAGACCCAGTACTTC,TRBD2,TRBJ2-5,NA,TRBV9
CSAGRRGRETQYF,TGCAGCGCTGGCCGGAGGGGACGGGAGACCCAGTACTTC,NA,TRBJ2-5,NA,TRBV29-1
CASSLALLAGGKSDNEQFF,TGCGCCAGCAGCTTGGCCTTACTAGCGGGAGGGAAGTCGGACAATGAGCAGTTCTTC,TRBD2,TRBJ2-1,once,TRBV5-1
CASSQELQGSYEQYF,TGCGCCAGCAGCCAAGAATTACAGGGTAGCTACGAGCAGTACTTC,NA,TRBJ2-7,few,TRBV4-3
CSASDRDLAKNIQYF,TGCAGTGCTAGTGATAGGGACCTAGCCAAAAACATTCAGTACTTC,NA,TRBJ2-4,NA,TRBV20-1
CASSLLGGSINEQFF,TGTGCTAGCAGCTTACTGGGAGGTAGCATCAATGAGCAGTTCTTC,NA,TRBJ2-1,NA,TRBV7-7
CASSPGLAGVDTQYF,TGCGCCAGCAGCCCGGGACTAGCGGGGGTGGATACGCAGTATTTT,TRBD2,TRBJ2-3,many,TRBV5-1
CSVPPDYGYTF,TGCAGCGTCCCCCCGGACTATGGCTACACCTTC,NA,TRBJ1-2,few,TRBV29-1
CASSYGQGRADTQYF,TGTGCCAGCAGTTACGGACAGGGAAGAGCGGATACGCAGTATTTT,TRBD1,TRBJ2-3,NA,TRBV6-2/TRBV6-3
CSARPTGWDYGYTF,TGCAGTGCTAGACCGACAGGGTGGGACTATGGCTACACCTTC,TRBD1,TRBJ1-2,NA,TRBV20-1
CASSLVAPGETQYF,TGTGCCAGCAGCTTAGTCGCCCCTGGGGAGACCCAGTACTTC,NA,TRBJ2-5,few,TRBV7-2
CSGRDSTDTQYF,TGCAGCGGCCGGGACAGCACAGATACGCAGTATTTT,NA,TRBJ2-3,few,TRBV29-1
CATMTGDTWVGYGYTF,TGTGCCACCATGACAGGGGACACCTGGGTGGGGTATGGCTACACCTTC,TRBD1,TRBJ1-2,NA,TRBV28
CSAGTAGNYGYTF,TGCAGTGCTGGAACGGCAGGGAACTATGGCTACACCTTC,NA,TRBJ1-2,NA,TRBV20-1
CASSLAAGGPHEQYF,TGTGCCAGCAGCTTAGCGGCGGGGGGTCCCCACGAGCAGTACTTC,TRBD2,TRBJ2-7,NA,TRBV7-6
CSARGAFSTGELFF,TGCAGTGCTAGAGGGGCATTCTCCACCGGGGAGCTGTTTTTT,NA,TRBJ2-2,NA,TRBV20-1
CASSLVRRGRERVYEQYF,TGTGCCAGCAGCTTAGTTCGGAGGGGGCGGGAGAGAGTTTACGAGCAGTACTTC,NA,TRBJ2-7,NA,TRBV11-2
CASSAGAGEVYEQYF,TGTGCCAGCAGTGCTGGGGCGGGAGAGGTCTACGAGCAGTACTTC,TRBD2,TRBJ2-7,NA,TRBV6-2/TRBV6-3
CASSLTAGEVQQYF,TGTGCCAGCAGCTTGACAGCGGGAGAAGTTCAGCAGTACTTC,TRBD2,TRBJ2-7,few,TRBV7-2
CATRTTGAYEQYF,TGTGCCACTCGCACGACAGGGGCCTACGAGCAGTACTTC,TRBD1,TRBJ2-7,many,TRBV12-3/TRBV12-4
CASSSTATRDRVHPQYF,TGTGCCAGCAGCTCTACCGCCACCCGGGACAGGGTCCACCCCCAGTACTTC,TRBD1,TRBJ2-5,NA,TRBV7-8
CASSPDVRVETQYF,TGTGCCAGCAGCCCAGATGTGCGGGTTGAGACCCAGTACTTC,NA,TRBJ2-5,few,TRBV9
CSVDQGVYF,TGCAGCGTTGATCAGGGGGTGTATTTT,TRBD1,TRBJ2-3,NA,TRBV29-1
CASSQGGPGANVLTF,TGTGCCAGCAGCCAAGGTGGCCCTGGGGCCAACGTCCTGACTTTC,NA,TRBJ2-6,NA,TRBV7-8
CASSPRQAAEQYF,TGTGCCAGCAGTCCCCGACAGGCCGCCGAGCAGTACTTC,NA,TRBJ2-7,NA,TRBV7-2
CASSLSFDGGQYF,TGCGCCAGCAGCTTGAGCTTCGACGGAGGGCAGTACTTC,NA,TRBJ2-7,NA,TRBV5-1
CASRGDGTVSIQYF,TGTGCCAGCAGGGGTGACGGGACAGTCAGCATTCAGTACTTC,TRBD1,TRBJ2-4,many,TRBV25-1
CASSQTGPSLTDTQYF,TGTGCCAGCAGTCAGACGGGACCCTCGTTGACAGATACGCAGTATTTT,NA,TRBJ2-3,NA,TRBV7-7
CASSPRAGEGQPQHF,TGTGCCAGCAGCCCAAGGGCAGGGGAGGGTCAGCCCCAGCATTTT,NA,TRBJ1-5,NA,TRBV7-2
CASSPDWTGQEQYF,TGCGCCAGCAGCCCAGACTGGACAGGGCAAGAGCAGTACTTC,TRBD1,TRBJ2-4,NA,TRBV5-1
CASSELVADYGYTF,TGTGCCAGCAGTGAACTGGTAGCGGACTATGGCTACACCTTC,NA,TRBJ1-2,few,TRBV2
CSVRPPGQGADTQYF,TGCAGCGTGAGGCCCCCGGGACAGGGTGCAGATACGCAGTATTTT,TRBD1,TRBJ2-3,few,TRBV29-1
CASSVNRERQPQHF,TGTGCCAGCAGTGTGAACAGGGAACGTCAGCCCCAGCATTTT,NA,TRBJ1-5,NA,TRBV28
CASSWGGGEYGEQFF,TGTGCCAGCAGTTGGGGGGGGGGTGAGTATGGTGAGCAGTTCTTC,TRBD2,TRBJ2-1,NA,TRBV6-2/TRBV6-3
CSASLFGDPGAGANVLTF,TGCAGTGCTAGTTTATTTGGGGATCCAGGCGCTGGGGCCAACGTCCTGACTTTC,NA,TRBJ2-6,NA,TRBV20-1
CASSWASTDTQYF,TGTGCCAGTAGTTGGGCTAGCACAGATACGCAGTATTTT,NA,TRBJ2-3,NA,TRBV19
CASSQGATGQGQPQHF,TGTGCCAGCAGCCAAGGAGCCACAGGGCAAGGTCAGCCCCAGCATTTT,NA,TRBJ1-5,NA,TRBV3-1
CASSLISRAPRSYNEQFF,TGCGCCAGCAGCTTGATCTCTAGGGCCCCCCGGTCATACAATGAGCAGTTCTTC,NA,TRBJ2-1,few,TRBV5-1
CASSKGAMAEAFF,TGTGCCAGCAGCAAGGGGGCGATGGCTGAAGCTTTCTTT,TRBD1,TRBJ1-1,NA,TRBV5-6
CASQDSGGADTQYF,TGCGCCAGCCAGGACTCCGGGGGCGCAGATACGCAGTATTTT,NA,TRBJ2-3,NA,TRBV5-1
CASNPDIVANYGYTF,TGCGCCAGCAACCCGGACATCGTAGCTAACTATGGCTACACCTTC,NA,TRBJ1-2,NA,TRBV4-3
CASSAPRGGYTF,TGTGCCAGCAGTGCGCCCCGGGGAGGCTACACCTTC,NA,TRBJ1-2,NA,TRBV27
CASRAGTVYEQYF,TGTGCCAGCAGAGCCGGGACAGTCTACGAGCAGTACTTC,TRBD1,TRBJ2-7,few,TRBV7-2
CASSSTDEQFF,TGCGCCAGCAGCTCGACAGATGAGCAGTTCTTC,NA,TRBJ2-1,NA,TRBV5-1
CASSLSGEGVRTEAFF,TGCGCCAGCAGCTTATCTGGGGAGGGGGTGCGTACTGAAGCTTTCTTT,NA,TRBJ1-1,NA,TRBV5-1
CASSFGAGDRGRYERYF,TGTGCCAGCAGCTTTGGGGCAGGAGACAGGGGGCGTTACGAGCGGTACTTC,TRBD1,TRBJ2-7,NA,TRBV5-6
CSARAGDSNQPQHF,TGCAGTGCTAGAGCAGGAGATAGCAATCAGCCCCAGCATTTT,NA,TRBJ1-5,few,TRBV20-1